The 21 T cell receptor beta chains below come from one sample, sequenced in a study of shared clonotypes between healthy human individuals (dated by TCRdb to 2019 to 2021). Libraries came from the immunoSEQ multiplex PCR assay. TCRdb's version of the immuneACCESS table is confined to in-frame rearrangements and falls short of the full clone set. An unresolved V gene accounts for under half of the shortfall where checked; the remainder is of unknown origin. Recorded for this sample are approximately 740,000 clones; about 74% of them occurred a single time. The top ten clones comprise over 1.5% of the sample. What was sequenced was memory CD4+ T cells sorted from blood. This sample's cell subset or site label indicates: CD45RA-negative fraction. These receptors all stem from a woman in her twenties or thirties in good health.

CDR3 sequence: CASSLEAGDTQYF. The CDR3 DNA reads as TGCGCCAGCAGCTTGGAAGCGGGAGATACGCAGTATTTT. V gene TRBV5-1 combines with J gene TRBJ2-3; a possible D gene is TRBD2 (6 bases). Trimming left V 0 bases short and J 5 bases short, with 7 bases between. There are 13 residues in the CDR3. Per germline, CDR1 SGHRS and CDR2 YFSETQ.

The gene calls are TRBV27 and TRBJ2-7, with D perhaps matching TRBD2 (5 bases). Between the trimmed V and J ends, which lost 5 bases and 6 bases, there was a span of 14 bases. The CDR3 consists of 13 residues. Germline CDR1 is MNHEY and CDR2 is SMNVEV (reference sequence). CDR3 residues: CASSLFRGIEQYF. CDR3 bases: TGTGCCAGCAGTCTCTTTCGAGGGATCGAGCAGTACTTC.

In this sample, this clone turned up a few times. The chain is built from TRBV5-1 and TRBJ2-7, with 9 bases matching TRBD1. In germline, CDR1 is SGHRS, CDR2 YFSETQ. The ends lost 4 bases at V and 1 base at J; junction bases unmatched: 12. The CDR3 sequence is 17 residues long. The chain's CDR3 is CASSKTRGTGLSYEQYF. The CDR3 DNA sequence: TGCGCCAGCAGCAAGACAAGGGGGACAGGGCTATCCTACGAGCAGTACTTC.

This sequence joins TRBV5-1 and TRBJ2-7; D remains ambiguous. There are 14 residues in the CDR3. Germline assignment: CDR1 SGHRS and CDR2 YFSETQ. V lost 5 bases and J 2 bases, leaving 14 bases between the germline ends. For the CDR3, the DNA is TGCGCCAGCAGGTCAAGCGAGTACCCCTACGAGCAGTACTTC. Protein product: CASRSSEYPYEQYF.

This chain uses TRBV28 with TRBJ2-1; 10 positions agree with TRBD1. Per germline, CDR1 MDHEN and CDR2 SYDVKM. This CDR3 comprises 16 residues. The junction had 10 bases not matched to a gene; V was cut back by 7 bases and J by 4 bases. In DNA, the CDR3 is TGTGCCAGCAAACCACAGACAGGGGGCGCTTACAATGAGCAGTTCTTC. Its protein is CASKPQTGGAYNEQFF.

Comments on this clone: A much larger clone sits a single nucleotide away, making a read error possible. Other DNA sequences in the same sample also yield this CDR3. V and J are TRBV20-1 and TRBJ1-1; D remains unclear. The CDR3 length is 11 residues. CDR1 is DFQATT, CDR2 SNEGSKA, per germline (reference sequence). V shed 5 bases and J shed 3 bases, with 7 bases lying between them. The CDR3 DNA is TGCAGTGCTGATAAAGACACTGAAGCTTTCTTT. The encoded protein is CSADKDTEAFF.

The count of this clone is one. V usage is TRBV30 and J usage is TRBJ2-7; 10 bases align to TRBD2. The CDR3 consists of 13 residues. Germline CDR1 GTSNPN, CDR2 SVGIG (reference sequence). V shed 2 bases and J 5 bases; nucleotides not matched to a gene: 3. The CDR3 DNA reads TGTGCCTGGAGTCCGGGACTAGCGAACGAGCAGTACTTC. Translation: CAWSPGLANEQYF.

With respect to this clone: With a much larger clone just one base away, this may be a read error. The chain has TRBV7-2 and TRBJ1-5; D gene ambiguous. Germline V CDR1 and CDR2: SGHTA, FQGNSA. The CDR3 contains 13 residues. Trimming took off 5 bases at V and 0 bases at J, with 5 bases between the two ends. The CDR3 DNA reads TGTGCCAGCAGCCCCCATAGCAATCAGCCCCAGCATTTT. Residues: CASSPHSNQPQHF.

Ten or more counts support this clone. This chain links TRBV14 with TRBJ2-1; no firm D call. The CDR3 length is 12 residues. Trimming took off 1 base at V and 15 bases at J, with 13 bases between the two ends. In germline, CDR1 is SGHDN, CDR2 FVKESK. The CDR3 DNA reads TGTGCCAGCAGCCAAGTTGACGCGACGGCGTTCTTC. It yields the protein CASSQVDATAFF.

This clone appeared many times. The V and J genes are TRBV28 and TRBJ1-2, with no clear D. Germline values: CDR1 MDHEN, CDR2 SYDVKM. V gave up 5 bases and J gave up 8 bases, with 12 bases separating them. This CDR3 contains 12 residues. Here the CDR3 reads CASSPVLIGYTF. The CDR3 DNA reads TGTGCCAGCAGTCCCGTGCTAATAGGCTACACCTTC.

This clone was picked up many times. CDR3 bases: TGTGCCAGTAGTGCCGGGGCCGCCTACACTGAAGCTTTCTTT. Its translation: CASSAGAAYTEAFF. The J gene is TRBJ1-1, the V gene TRBV19; TRBD1 might be the D (5 bases). The CDR3 runs 14 residues. V shed 5 bases and J shed 3 bases, with 13 bases lying between them. The germline V gene encodes CDR1 LNHDA and CDR2 SQIVND (reference sequence).

This chain uses TRBV28 with TRBJ2-3, with TRBD1 matching over 7 bases. The CDR3 loop spans 15 amino acids. The germline V gene encodes CDR1 MDHEN and CDR2 SYDVKM. Trimming cost V 6 bases and J 6 bases; bases outside gene matches: 12. The CDR3 is CASSRADRVLDTQYF. The CDR3 nucleotides are TGTGCCAGCAGCAGGGCAGACAGGGTTTTGGATACGCAGTATTTT.

The chain links TRBV10-2 to TRBJ2-7; no firm D call. The CDR3 extends over 12 amino acids. Trimming left V 2 bases short and J 1 base short, with 3 bases between. Germline lookup yields CDR1 WSHSY and CDR2 SAAADI. As DNA, the CDR3 is TGCGCCAGCAGTGAGAATTCCTACGAGCAGTACTTC. It yields the protein CASSENSYEQYF.

This chain joins TRBV2 and TRBJ2-1, with 12 nucleotides matching TRBD2. This CDR3 is built from 16 residues. V gave up 5 bases and J gave up 3 bases; unmatched junction bases: 5. Germline loops: CDR1 SNHLY, CDR2 FYNNEI. The CDR3 nucleotides read TGTGCCAGCAGTCGGACTAGCGGGGCCTTCTACAATGAGCAGTTCTTC. The encoded protein is CASSRTSGAFYNEQFF.

J is TRBJ2-1 and V is TRBV28, with TRBD1 as a possible D gene (5 bases). The V end was cut by 6 bases, the J end by 9 bases, with 18 bases between. The length of the CDR3 is 14 residues. Per germline, CDR1 MDHEN and CDR2 SYDVKM. The CDR3 loop reads CASSLPRGAGEQFF. In DNA, the CDR3 is TGTGCCAGCAGCCTACCTAGGGGCGCCGGTGAGCAGTTCTTC.

The rearrangement uses TRBV4-1 and TRBJ2-1; possibly TRBD1 for D (6 bases). Trimming shortened V by 0 bases and J by 4 bases, and 16 bases separated the two germline ends. There are 17 residues in the CDR3. Germline V gene lookup returns CDR1 MGHRA and CDR2 YSYEKL. CDR3 amino acids: CASSQDGGLRYYNEQFF. CDR3 DNA: TGCGCCAGCAGCCAAGATGGGGGCCTGCGATATTACAATGAGCAGTTCTTC.

The V call is TRBV6-1, the J call TRBJ2-7; TRBD1 aligns across 9 bases. CDR1 and CDR2 from the germline V gene are MNHNS and SASEGT. The V gene end was trimmed by 5 bases and the J gene end by 0 bases; junction bases not matched to a gene: 2. CDR3 size: 14 residues. CDR3 DNA: TGTGCCAGCAGTCGACAGGGGGTCTCCTACGAGCAGTACTTC. It translates to CASSRQGVSYEQYF.

The CDR3 sequence is CASRASTGTYQPQHF. DNA of the CDR3: TGTGCCAGCAGAGCCAGTACAGGGACTTATCAGCCCCAGCATTTT. The V gene is TRBV2, the J gene TRBJ1-5; a possible D gene is TRBD1 (6 bases). The CDR3 is made up of 15 amino acids. The germline gives CDR1 SNHLY, CDR2 FYNNEI. V was cut by 6 bases and J by 5 bases, with 17 bases left in between. Looking up the rest from reference TRBV2 and TRBJ1-5 gives the full variable domain: EPEVTQTPSHQVTQMGQEVILRCVPISNHLYFYWYRQILGQKVEFLVSFYNNEISEKSEIFDDQFSVERPDGSNFTLKIRSTKLEDSAMYFCASRASTGTYQPQHFGDGTRLSIL.

V and J are TRBV7-7 and TRBJ1-5; D is undetermined. CDR3 size: 14 residues. Germline V gene lookup returns CDR1 SSHAT and CDR2 FNYEAQ (reference sequence). Trimming took off 1 base at V and 12 bases at J, with 16 bases between the two ends. CDR3 protein: CASSLVGPPRSQHF. The CDR3 DNA sequence: TGTGCCAGCAGCTTAGTAGGGCCTCCCCGTAGCCAGCATTTT.

This clone was seen a single time. V usage is TRBV2 and J usage is TRBJ2-7; D is ambiguous. CDR1 and CDR2 from the germline V gene are SNHLY and FYNNEI. The germline V and J ends were trimmed by 1 base and 5 bases, with 9 bases remaining between them. The CDR3 runs to 13 residues. The chain's CDR3 is CASSEDEAHEQYF. CDR3 DNA: TGTGCCAGCAGTGAAGACGAGGCCCACGAGCAGTACTTC.

The chain joins TRBV6-5 to TRBJ2-3; D possibly corresponds to TRBD2 (6 bases). This CDR3 has 14 residues. Trimming cost V 8 bases and J 4 bases, with 16 bases left between them. In germline, CDR1 is MNHEY, CDR2 SVGAGI. The CDR3 loop is CASSREQRADTQYF. The CDR3 bases are TGTGCCAGCTCCCGGGAGCAGAGGGCAGATACGCAGTATTTT.